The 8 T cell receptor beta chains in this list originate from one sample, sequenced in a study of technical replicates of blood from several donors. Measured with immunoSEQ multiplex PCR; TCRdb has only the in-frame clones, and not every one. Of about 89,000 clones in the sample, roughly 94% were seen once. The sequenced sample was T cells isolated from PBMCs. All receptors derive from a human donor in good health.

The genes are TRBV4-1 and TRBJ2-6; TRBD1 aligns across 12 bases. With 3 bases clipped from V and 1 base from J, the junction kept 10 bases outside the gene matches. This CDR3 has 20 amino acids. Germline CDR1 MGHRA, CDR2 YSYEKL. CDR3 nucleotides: TGCGCCAGCAGCCACCCAAGGGACAGGGGGCTAAGTTCTGGGGCCAACGTCCTGACTTTC. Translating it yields CASSHPRDRGLSSGANVLTF.

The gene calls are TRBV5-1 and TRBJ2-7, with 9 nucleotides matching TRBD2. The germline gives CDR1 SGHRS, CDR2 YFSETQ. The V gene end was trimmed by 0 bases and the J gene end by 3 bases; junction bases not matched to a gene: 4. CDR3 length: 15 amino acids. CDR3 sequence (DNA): TGCGCCAGCAGCTTGGGACTAGCGGATTTCTACGAGCAGTACTTC. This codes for CASSLGLADFYEQYF.

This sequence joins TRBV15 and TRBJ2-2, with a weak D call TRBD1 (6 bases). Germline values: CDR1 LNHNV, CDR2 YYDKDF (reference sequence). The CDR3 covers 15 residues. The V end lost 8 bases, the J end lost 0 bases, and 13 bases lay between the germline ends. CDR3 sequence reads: CATRGQGSNTGELFF. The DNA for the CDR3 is TGTGCCACCCGCGGGCAGGGGTCGAACACCGGGGAGCTGTTTTTT.

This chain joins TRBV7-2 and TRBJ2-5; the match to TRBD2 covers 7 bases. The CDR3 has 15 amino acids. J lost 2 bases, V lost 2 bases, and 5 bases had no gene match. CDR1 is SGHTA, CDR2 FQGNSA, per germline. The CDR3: CASSLLAVKQETQYF. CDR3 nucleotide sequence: TGTGCCAGCAGCTTACTAGCGGTAAAACAAGAGACCCAGTACTTC.

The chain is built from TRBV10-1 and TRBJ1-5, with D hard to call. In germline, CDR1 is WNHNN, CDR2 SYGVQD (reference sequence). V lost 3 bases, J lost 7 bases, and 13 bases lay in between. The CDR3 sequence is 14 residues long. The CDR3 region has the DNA TGCGCCAGCAGTGATTCCCGACGGAGCCAGCCCCAGCATTTT. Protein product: CASSDSRRSQPQHF.

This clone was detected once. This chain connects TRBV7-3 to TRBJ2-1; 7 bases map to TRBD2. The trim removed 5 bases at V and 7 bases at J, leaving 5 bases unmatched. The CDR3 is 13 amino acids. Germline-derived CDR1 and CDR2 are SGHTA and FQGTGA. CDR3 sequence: CASSNGGLNEQFF. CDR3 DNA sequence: TGTGCCAGCAGCAACGGGGGGTTAAATGAGCAGTTCTTC.

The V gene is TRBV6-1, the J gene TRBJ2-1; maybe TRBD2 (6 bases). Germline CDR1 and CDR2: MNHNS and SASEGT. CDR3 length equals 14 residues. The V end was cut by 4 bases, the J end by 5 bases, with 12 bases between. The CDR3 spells CASSAPGEHNEQFF. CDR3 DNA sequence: TGTGCCAGCAGTGCTCCGGGAGAGCACAATGAGCAGTTCTTC.

CDR3 in amino acids: CASSESLAGQETQYF. The CDR3 nucleotides read TGCGCCAGCAGTGAGTCCCTAGCGGGGCAAGAGACCCAGTACTTC. The genes are TRBV10-2 and TRBJ2-5; 9 nucleotides line up with TRBD2. Losses at the gene ends were 0 bases for V and 2 bases for J; bases not matched to a gene: 1. The CDR3 totals 15 residues. CDR1 and CDR2 (germline): WSHSY, SAAADI.